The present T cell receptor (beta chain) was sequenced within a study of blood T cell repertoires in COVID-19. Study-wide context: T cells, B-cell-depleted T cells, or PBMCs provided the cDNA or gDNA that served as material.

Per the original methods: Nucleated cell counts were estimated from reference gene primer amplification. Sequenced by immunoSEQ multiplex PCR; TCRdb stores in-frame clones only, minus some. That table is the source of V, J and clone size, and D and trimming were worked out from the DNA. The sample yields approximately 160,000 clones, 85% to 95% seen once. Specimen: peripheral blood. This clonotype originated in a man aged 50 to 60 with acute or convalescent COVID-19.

CDR3 sequence reads: CASSINSADGNEQFF. CDR3 nucleotides: TGTGCCAGCAGCATTAACAGTGCCGATGGGAATGAGCAGTTCTTC. The chain carries TRBV7-3 and TRBJ2-1; D is unclear. This CDR3 contains 15 residues. Per germline, CDR1 SGHTA and CDR2 FQGTGA. V dropped 5 bases and J dropped 7 bases, with 18 bases sitting between them.